The present TCR beta chain was sequenced within a study of T-cell memory formation after mild COVID-19. General study points: Cross-reactive memory appears to have joined, as suggested by some responding clones showing up in pre-infection memory.

Germline CDR1 SEHNR, CDR2 FQNEAQ (reference sequence). This CDR3 is 14 amino acids long. Trimming left V 10 bases short and J 3 bases short, with 16 bases between. This clonotype was counted a few times. Its target is unknown. MiXCR, applied by TCRdb to the 5' RACE reads, yields one record per CDR3 protein. The repertoire includes 55,000 to 75,000 distinct CDR3 sequences, about 30% of them detected once, and roughly 44% sits in the top ten. The V gene is TRBV7-9, the J gene TRBJ1-5, with D possibly being TRBD1 (6 bases). The TCR comes from a young man who had mild COVID-19 (a few samples of this study predate the infection). Cell type and time point are not known. What was sequenced was PBMCs or a T cell subset sorted from them (not recorded which). In DNA form, the CDR3 reads TGTGCCACCTCGGCCGGACAGTACAATCAGCCCCAGCATTTT. It specifies CATSAGQYNQPQHF. The full variable domain, with the rest looked up from reference TRBV7-9 and TRBJ1-5, is DTGVSQNPRHKITKRGQNVTFRCDPISEHNRLYWYRQTLGQGPEFLTYFQNEAQLEKSRLLSDRFSAERPKGSFSTLEIQRTEQGDSAMYLCATSAGQYNQPQHFGDGTRLSIL.